A single sample gave rise to the 14 T cell receptor beta chains below, sequenced in a study of identical twins. One entry per CDR3 protein results from TCRdb running MiXCR on the 5' RACE reads. The sample carries about 690,000 distinct CDR3 sequences, roughly 6% recorded once. Sequencing input: naive T cells sorted from blood. These receptors all come from a young man in good health.

This clonotype was detected a few times. The chain recombines TRBV4-1 with TRBJ1-5, with D possibly TRBD1 on 6 matching bases. The V end was cut by 2 bases, the J end by 6 bases, with 8 bases between. Germline values: CDR1 MGHRA, CDR2 YSYEKL. The CDR3 contains 13 residues. CDR3 DNA: TGCGCCAGCAGCCAACCGACAGGTCAGCCCCAGCATTTT. Its translation is CASSQPTGQPQHF.

Ten or more counts support this clonotype. The V and J genes are TRBV12-3 or TRBV12-4 and TRBJ1-3, with 7 bases aligning to TRBD1. This CDR3 comprises 15 residues. Trimming took 5 bases from V and 2 from J; bases not matched to a gene: 6. The CDR3, as DNA: TGTGCCAGCAGTACAGGGGACTATACTGGAAACACCATATATTTT. It codes for CASSTGDYTGNTIYF.

The rearrangement joins TRBV2 to TRBJ2-3, with 12 bases aligning to TRBD2. Germline V gene sequence: CDR1 SNHLY, CDR2 FYNNEI. The CDR3 has 15 residues. V gave up 6 bases and J gave up 3 bases; unmatched junction bases: 4. CDR3 DNA: TGTGCCAGCAGGAGGACTAGCGGGACTACAGATACGCAGTATTTT. It yields the protein CASRRTSGTTDTQYF.

This clonotype has at least ten counts. This chain connects TRBV7-9 to TRBJ2-7; D call uncertain. There are 14 residues in the CDR3. Germline-derived CDR1 and CDR2 are SEHNR and FQNEAQ (reference sequence). Trimming removed 1 base at V and 0 bases at J, with 7 bases between. The CDR3 protein is CASSLERFSYEQYF. The CDR3 region has the DNA TGTGCCAGCAGCTTAGAACGGTTCTCCTACGAGCAGTACTTC.

V is TRBV5-1 and J is TRBJ2-5; no reliable D call. V lost 1 base to trimming and J lost 5 bases, with 12 bases between them. The length of the CDR3 is 14 residues. Germline CDR1 is SGHRS and CDR2 is YFSETQ. CDR3 in DNA: TGCGCCAGCAGCTTGTCGTGGCCTAGGGAGACCCAGTACTTC. Encoded protein: CASSLSWPRETQYF.

This clonotype was detected many times. The chain couples TRBV4-2 to TRBJ2-3, with 8 positions matching TRBD2. V was pared by 5 bases and J by 2 bases, with 6 bases of the junction left unmatched. The CDR3 contains 15 residues. The germline V gene has CDR1 LGHNA and CDR2 YNFKEQ. In nucleotides, the CDR3 is TGTGCCAGCAGCATGATAGCGGGGCCCACAGATACGCAGTATTTT. It yields the protein CASSMIAGPTDTQYF.

This clonotype was observed a handful of times. The V gene is TRBV4-1, the J gene TRBJ2-7; D gene ambiguous. The V end lost 1 base, the J end lost 5 bases, and 9 bases lay between the germline ends. The germline gives CDR1 MGHRA, CDR2 YSYEKL. The CDR3 consists of 13 residues. CDR3 sequence: CASSQGVLHEQYV. The CDR3 region has the DNA TGCGCCAGCAGCCAAGGCGTACTGCACGAGCAGTACGTC.

This clonotype was seen just once. No conserved phenylalanine or tryptophan is present at the end of the CDR3, so a read error is the likely explanation. The chain recombines TRBV7-2 with TRBJ2-7; TRBD2 is a possible D gene (5 bases). The V end was cut by 6 bases, the J end by 3 bases, with 15 bases between. The CDR3 totals 14 residues. The germline V gene encodes CDR1 SGHTA and CDR2 FQGNSA. The CDR3 here is CASRLGSPLYEQYC. In DNA form, the CDR3 reads TGTGCCAGCAGACTAGGGTCCCCTCTCTACGAGCAGTACTGC.

V usage is TRBV20-1 and J usage is TRBJ1-5; a possible D gene is TRBD1 (5 bases). V was trimmed by 6 bases and J by 3 bases, leaving 12 bases between them. Germline V lookup: CDR1 DFQATT, CDR2 SNEGSKA (reference sequence). This CDR3 is 13 amino acids long. DNA for the CDR3: TGCAGTGCGACCGGGACCTCCAATCAGCCCCAGCATTTT. Translation gives CSATGTSNQPQHF.

The V gene is TRBV9, the J gene TRBJ2-1; D call uncertain. Germline lookup yields CDR1 SGDLS and CDR2 YYNGEE. The CDR3 spans 11 residues. Trimming took 3 bases from V and 9 from J, leaving 7 bases between them. The CDR3 nucleotides are TGTGCCAGCAGCGCCGGTGGTGAGCAGTTCTTC. It is translated as CASSAGGEQFF.

V gene TRBV7-9 combines with J gene TRBJ2-3; D remains unclear. This CDR3 has 11 residues. V was pared by 8 bases and J by 6 bases, with 9 bases between. Germline CDR1 is SEHNR and CDR2 is FQNEAQ (reference sequence). In DNA form, the CDR3 reads TGTGCCAGCCGTCCCGTGGATACGCAGTATTTT. The encoded protein is CASRPVDTQYF.

This clonotype showed up many times. The chain carries TRBV6-5 and TRBJ1-5; D may be TRBD1 (5 bases). Germline V gene lookup returns CDR1 MNHEY and CDR2 SVGAGI. The CDR3 runs to 14 residues. The ends were cut back, 4 bases at V and 9 bases at J, with 16 bases in the middle. Here the CDR3 reads CASSSAGQPWPQHF. The DNA for the CDR3 is TGTGCCAGCAGTTCAGCAGGGCAGCCGTGGCCCCAGCATTTT.

In its sample, this clonotype was seen a few times. The gene calls are TRBV6-1 and TRBJ1-5; D may be TRBD1 (5 bases). The CDR3 has 16 amino acids. V was trimmed by 2 bases and J by 2 bases, leaving 13 bases between them. In germline, CDR1 is MNHNS, CDR2 SASEGT. The CDR3 reads CASSEWRGRGNQPQHF. For the CDR3, the DNA is TGTGCCAGCAGTGAATGGAGGGGCAGGGGCAATCAGCCCCAGCATTTT.

This chain uses TRBV7-2 with TRBJ2-1; 10 bases agree with TRBD2. Germline V lookup: CDR1 SGHTA, CDR2 FQGNSA. The junction had 12 bases not matched to a gene; V was cut back by 5 bases and J by 8 bases. The CDR3 runs to 16 residues. CDR3 DNA sequence: TGTGCCAGCAGCATTCCGAGCGGGAGGGCCTTTTATGAGCAGTTCTTC. This sequence encodes CASSIPSGRAFYEQFF.